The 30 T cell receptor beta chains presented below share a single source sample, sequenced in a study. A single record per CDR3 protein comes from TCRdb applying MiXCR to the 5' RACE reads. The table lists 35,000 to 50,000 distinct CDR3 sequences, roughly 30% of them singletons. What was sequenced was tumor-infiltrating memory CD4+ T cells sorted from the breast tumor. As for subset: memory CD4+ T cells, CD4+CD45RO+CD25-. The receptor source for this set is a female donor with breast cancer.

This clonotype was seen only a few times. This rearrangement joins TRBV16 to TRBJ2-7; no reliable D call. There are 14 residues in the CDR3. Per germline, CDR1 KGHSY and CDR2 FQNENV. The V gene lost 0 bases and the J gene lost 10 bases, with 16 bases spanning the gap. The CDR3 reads CASSQSLAGERQYF. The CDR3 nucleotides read TGTGCCAGCAGCCAATCGTTGGCAGGAGAGCGCCAGTACTTC. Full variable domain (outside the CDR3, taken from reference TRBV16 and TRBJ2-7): GEEVAQTPKHLVRGEGQKAKLYCAPIKGHSYVFWYQQVLKNEFKFLISFQNENVFDETGMPKERFSAKCLPNSPCSLEIQATKLEDSAVYFCASSQSLAGERQYFGPGTRLTVT.

CDR3 nucleotide sequence: TGCAGTGCTAGAGATCAACTAGCGGGCGACTACAATGAGCAGTTCTTC. Translated, it gives CSARDQLAGDYNEQFF. The chain combines TRBV20-1 with TRBJ2-1; TRBD2 matches 9 bases. This CDR3 is 16 amino acids long. J gave up 3 bases and V 0 bases, and 6 bases lay outside the gene matches. Germline values: CDR1 DFQATT, CDR2 SNEGSKA (reference sequence).

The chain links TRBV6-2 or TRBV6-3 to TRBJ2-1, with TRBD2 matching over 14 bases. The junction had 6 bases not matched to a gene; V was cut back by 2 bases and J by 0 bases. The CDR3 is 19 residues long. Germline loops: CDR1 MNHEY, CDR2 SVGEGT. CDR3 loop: CASSYRTSGRYSSYNEQFF. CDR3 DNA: TGTGCCAGCAGTTACAGGACTAGCGGGAGGTACAGCTCCTACAATGAGCAGTTCTTC.

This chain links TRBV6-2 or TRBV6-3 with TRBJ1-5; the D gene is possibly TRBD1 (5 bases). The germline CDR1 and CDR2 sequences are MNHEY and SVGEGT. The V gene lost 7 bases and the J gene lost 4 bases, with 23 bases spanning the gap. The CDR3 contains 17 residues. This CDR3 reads CASKDDGLGEGNQPQHF. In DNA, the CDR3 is TGTGCCAGCAAAGATGACGGGCTGGGGGAGGGGAATCAGCCCCAGCATTTT.

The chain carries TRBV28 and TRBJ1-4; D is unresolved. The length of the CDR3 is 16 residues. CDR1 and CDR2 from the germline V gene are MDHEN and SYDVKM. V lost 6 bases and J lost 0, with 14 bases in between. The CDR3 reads CASSSSGTSTNEKLFF. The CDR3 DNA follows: TGTGCCAGCAGCTCCTCCGGAACTTCAACTAATGAAAAACTGTTTTTT.

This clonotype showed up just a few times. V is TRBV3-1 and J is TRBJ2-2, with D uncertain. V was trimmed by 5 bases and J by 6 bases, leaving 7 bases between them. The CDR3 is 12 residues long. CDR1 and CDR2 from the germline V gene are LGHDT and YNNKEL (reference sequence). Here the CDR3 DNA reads TGTGCCAGCAGCTACGCCGCCGGGGAGCTGTTTTTT. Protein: CASSYAAGELFF.

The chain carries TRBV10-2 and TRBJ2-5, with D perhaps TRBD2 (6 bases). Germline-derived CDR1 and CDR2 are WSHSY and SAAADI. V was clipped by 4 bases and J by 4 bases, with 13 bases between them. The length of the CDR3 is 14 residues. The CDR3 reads CASSVGRETETQYF. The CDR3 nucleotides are TGCGCCAGCAGTGTCGGTCGGGAGACAGAGACCCAGTACTTC.

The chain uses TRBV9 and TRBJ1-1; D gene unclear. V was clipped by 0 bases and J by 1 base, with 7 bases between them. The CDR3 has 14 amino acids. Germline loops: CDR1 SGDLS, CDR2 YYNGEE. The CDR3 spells CASSVVTSNTEAFF. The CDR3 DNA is TGTGCCAGCAGCGTAGTTACCTCGAACACTGAAGCTTTCTTT.

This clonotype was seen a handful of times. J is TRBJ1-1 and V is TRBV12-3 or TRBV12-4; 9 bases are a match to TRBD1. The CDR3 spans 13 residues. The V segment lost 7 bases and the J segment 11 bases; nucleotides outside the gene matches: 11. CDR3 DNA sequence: TGTGCCAGCACACACTACGGGACAGGGTTGGCTTTCTTT. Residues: CASTHYGTGLAFF.

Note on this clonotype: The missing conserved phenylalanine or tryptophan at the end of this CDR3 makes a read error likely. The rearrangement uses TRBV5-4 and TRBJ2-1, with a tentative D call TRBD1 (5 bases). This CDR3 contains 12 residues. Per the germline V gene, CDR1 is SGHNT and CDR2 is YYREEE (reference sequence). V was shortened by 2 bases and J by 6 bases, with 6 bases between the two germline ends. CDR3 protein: CASSFRGNEQFL. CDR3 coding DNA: TGTGCCAGCAGCTTTAGGGGCAATGAGCAGTTCCTC.

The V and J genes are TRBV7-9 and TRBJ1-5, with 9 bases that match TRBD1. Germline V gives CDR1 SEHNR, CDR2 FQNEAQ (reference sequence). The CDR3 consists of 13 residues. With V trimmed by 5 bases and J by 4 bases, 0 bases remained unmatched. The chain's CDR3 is CASSGTGNQPQHF. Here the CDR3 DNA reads TGTGCCAGCAGCGGGACAGGGAATCAGCCCCAGCATTTT.

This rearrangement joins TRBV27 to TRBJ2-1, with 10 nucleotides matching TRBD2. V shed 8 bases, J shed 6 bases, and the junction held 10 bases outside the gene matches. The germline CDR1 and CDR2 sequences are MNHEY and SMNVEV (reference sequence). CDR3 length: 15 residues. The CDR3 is CASLRTGLAVNEQFF. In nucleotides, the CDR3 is TGTGCCAGCTTAAGGACAGGACTAGCGGTCAATGAGCAGTTCTTC.

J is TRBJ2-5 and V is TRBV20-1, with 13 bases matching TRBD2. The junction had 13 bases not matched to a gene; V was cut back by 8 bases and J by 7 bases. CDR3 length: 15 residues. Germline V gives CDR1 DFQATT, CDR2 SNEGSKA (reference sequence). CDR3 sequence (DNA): TGCAGTACTATCCGGACTAGCGGGGGCATAGGGACCCAGTACTTC. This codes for CSTIRTSGGIGTQYF.

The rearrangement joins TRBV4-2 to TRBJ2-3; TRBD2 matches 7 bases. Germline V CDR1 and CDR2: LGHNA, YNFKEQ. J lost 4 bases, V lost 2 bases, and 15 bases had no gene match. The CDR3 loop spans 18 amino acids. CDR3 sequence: CASSQRGGSAVGADTQYF. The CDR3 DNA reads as TGTGCCAGCAGCCAAAGGGGCGGGAGTGCGGTTGGGGCAGATACGCAGTATTTT.

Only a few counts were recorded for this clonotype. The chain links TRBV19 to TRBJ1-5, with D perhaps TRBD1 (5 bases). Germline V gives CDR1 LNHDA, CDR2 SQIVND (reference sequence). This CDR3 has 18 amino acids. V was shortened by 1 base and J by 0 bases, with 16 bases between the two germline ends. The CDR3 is CASSIALLGRISNQPQHF. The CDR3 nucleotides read TGTGCCAGTAGTATAGCCCTTCTGGGACGGATTAGCAATCAGCCCCAGCATTTT.

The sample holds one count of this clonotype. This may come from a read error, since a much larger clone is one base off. The CDR3 loop is CAGSAGGDSYNEQFF. The CDR3 bases are TGTGCCGGCAGCGCCGGGGGGGACTCCTACAATGAGCAGTTCTTC. The rearrangement links TRBV9 to TRBJ2-1; TRBD2 matches 8 bases. The germline CDR1 and CDR2 sequences are SGDLS and YYNGEE. CDR3 length: 15 amino acids.

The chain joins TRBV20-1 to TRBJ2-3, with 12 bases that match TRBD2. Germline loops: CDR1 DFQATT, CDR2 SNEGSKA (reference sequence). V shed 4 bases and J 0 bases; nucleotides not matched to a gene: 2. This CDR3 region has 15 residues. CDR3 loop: CSAKGLAGSTDTQYF. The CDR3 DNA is TGCAGTGCTAAAGGACTAGCGGGGAGCACAGATACGCAGTATTTT.

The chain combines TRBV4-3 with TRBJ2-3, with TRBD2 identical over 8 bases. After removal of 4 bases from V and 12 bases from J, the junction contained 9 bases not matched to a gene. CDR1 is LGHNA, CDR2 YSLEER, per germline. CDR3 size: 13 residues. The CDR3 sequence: CASSRGVREVQYF. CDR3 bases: TGCGCCAGCAGCCGTGGAGTGCGGGAGGTACAGTATTTT.

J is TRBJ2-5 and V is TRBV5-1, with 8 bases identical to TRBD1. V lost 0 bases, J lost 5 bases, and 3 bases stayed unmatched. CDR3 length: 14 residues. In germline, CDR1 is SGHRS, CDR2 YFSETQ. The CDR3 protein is CASSLDSGGETQYF. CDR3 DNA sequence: TGCGCCAGCAGCTTGGATTCAGGGGGCGAGACCCAGTACTTC.

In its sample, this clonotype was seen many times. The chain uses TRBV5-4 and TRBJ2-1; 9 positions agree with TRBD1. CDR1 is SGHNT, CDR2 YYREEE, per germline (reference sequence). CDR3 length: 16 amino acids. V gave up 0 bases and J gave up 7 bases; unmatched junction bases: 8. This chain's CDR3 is CASSLAGQGNWNEQFF. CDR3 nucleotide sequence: TGTGCCAGCAGCTTGGCGGGACAGGGTAATTGGAATGAGCAGTTCTTC. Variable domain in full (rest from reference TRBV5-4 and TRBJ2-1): ETGVTQSPTHLIKTRGQQVTLRCSSQSGHNTVSWYQQALGQGPQFIFQYYREEENGRGNFPPRFSGLQFPNYSSELNVNALELDDSALYLCASSLAGQGNWNEQFFGPGTRLTVL.

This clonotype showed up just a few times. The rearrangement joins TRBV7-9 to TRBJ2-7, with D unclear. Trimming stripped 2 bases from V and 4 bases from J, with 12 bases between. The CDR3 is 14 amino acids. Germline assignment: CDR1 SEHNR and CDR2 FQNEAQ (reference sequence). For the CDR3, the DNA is TGTGCCAGCAGCTTAACGTACCGCGAGTACGAGCAGTACTTC. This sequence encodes CASSLTYREYEQYF.

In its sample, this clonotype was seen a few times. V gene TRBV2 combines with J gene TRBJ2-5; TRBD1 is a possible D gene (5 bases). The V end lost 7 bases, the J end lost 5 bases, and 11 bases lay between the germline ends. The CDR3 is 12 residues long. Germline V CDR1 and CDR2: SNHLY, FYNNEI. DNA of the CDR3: TGTGCCAGCACAGGGATTGGGGAGACCCAGTACTTC. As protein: CASTGIGETQYF.

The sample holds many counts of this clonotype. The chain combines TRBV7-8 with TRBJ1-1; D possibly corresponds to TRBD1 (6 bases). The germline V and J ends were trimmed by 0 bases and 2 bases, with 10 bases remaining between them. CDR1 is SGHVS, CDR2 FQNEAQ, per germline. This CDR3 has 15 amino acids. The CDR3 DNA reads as TGTGCCAGCAGCTTAGCTGAGGGGGACAACACTGAAGCTTTCTTT. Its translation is CASSLAEGDNTEAFF.

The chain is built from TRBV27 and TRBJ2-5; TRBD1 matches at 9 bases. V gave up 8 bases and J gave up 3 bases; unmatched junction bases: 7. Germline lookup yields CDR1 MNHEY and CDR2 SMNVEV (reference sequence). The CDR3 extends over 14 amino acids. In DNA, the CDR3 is TGTGCCAGCGCGCCCGGGACAGGGAAAGAGACCCAGTACTTC. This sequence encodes CASAPGTGKETQYF.

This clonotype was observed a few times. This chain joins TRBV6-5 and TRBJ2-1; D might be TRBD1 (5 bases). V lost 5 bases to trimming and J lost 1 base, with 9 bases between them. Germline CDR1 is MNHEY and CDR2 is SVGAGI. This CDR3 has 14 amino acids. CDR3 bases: TGTGCCAGCAGTCGACAGTATTCCTACAATGAGCAGTTCTTC. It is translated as CASSRQYSYNEQFF.

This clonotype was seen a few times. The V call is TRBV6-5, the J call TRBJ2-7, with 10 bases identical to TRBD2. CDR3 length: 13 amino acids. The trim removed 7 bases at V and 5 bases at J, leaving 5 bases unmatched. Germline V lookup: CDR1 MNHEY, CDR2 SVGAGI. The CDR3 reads CASTSGSNNEQYF. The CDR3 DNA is TGTGCCAGCACTAGCGGGAGCAATAACGAGCAGTACTTC.

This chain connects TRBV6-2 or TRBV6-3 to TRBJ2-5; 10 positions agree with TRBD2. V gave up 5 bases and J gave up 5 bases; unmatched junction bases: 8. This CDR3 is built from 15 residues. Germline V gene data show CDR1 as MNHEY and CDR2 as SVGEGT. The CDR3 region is CASSIGTSVRETQYF. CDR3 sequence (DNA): TGTGCCAGCAGTATCGGGACTAGCGTAAGGGAGACCCAGTACTTC.

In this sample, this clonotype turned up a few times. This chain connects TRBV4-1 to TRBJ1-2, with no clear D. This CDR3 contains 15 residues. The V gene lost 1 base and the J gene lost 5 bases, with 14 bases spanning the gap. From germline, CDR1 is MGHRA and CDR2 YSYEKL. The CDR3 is CASSQVKGGEYGYTF. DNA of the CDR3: TGCGCCAGCAGCCAAGTGAAGGGTGGGGAGTATGGCTACACCTTC.

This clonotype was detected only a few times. The CDR3 DNA follows: TGTGCCAGCCGACAGGGGGCGCGTGGCTACACCTTC. This gives the protein CASRQGARGYTF. The chain has TRBV12-3 or TRBV12-4 and TRBJ1-2; TRBD1 agrees at 10 bases. The CDR3 length is 12 residues. Trimming at V came to 8 bases and at J to 7 bases, leaving 4 bases not matched to a gene.

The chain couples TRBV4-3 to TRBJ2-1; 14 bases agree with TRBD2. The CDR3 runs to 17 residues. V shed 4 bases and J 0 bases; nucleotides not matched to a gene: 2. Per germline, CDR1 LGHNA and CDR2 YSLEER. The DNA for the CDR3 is TGCGCCAGCAGCCGGGGGACTAGCGGGAGCTCCTACAATGAGCAGTTCTTC. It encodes CASSRGTSGSSYNEQFF.